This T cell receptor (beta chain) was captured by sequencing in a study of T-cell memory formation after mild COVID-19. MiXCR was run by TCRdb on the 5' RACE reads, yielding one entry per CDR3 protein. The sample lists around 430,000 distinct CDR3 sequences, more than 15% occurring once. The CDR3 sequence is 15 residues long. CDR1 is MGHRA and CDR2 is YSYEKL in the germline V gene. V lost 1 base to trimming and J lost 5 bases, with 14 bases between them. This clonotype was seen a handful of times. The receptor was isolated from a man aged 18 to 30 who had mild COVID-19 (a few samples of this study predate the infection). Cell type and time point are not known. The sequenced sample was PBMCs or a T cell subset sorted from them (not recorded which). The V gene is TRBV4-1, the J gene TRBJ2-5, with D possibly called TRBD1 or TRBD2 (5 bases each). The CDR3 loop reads CASSQGGARRETQYF. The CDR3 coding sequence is TGCGCCAGCAGCCAAGGAGGGGCAAGGAGGGAGACCCAGTACTTC.